The T cell receptor (beta chain) described here comes from a study of cytomegalovirus exposure and HLA in healthy donors. The study's findings and limits: Immune exposure was documented only through CMV serostatus. Across donors, sequencing depth was assumed by presence/absence analyses to be roughly uniform. By HLA locus, TCR association rates varied in a later analysis, with DRB1 showing the most and HLA-C the fewest.

Germline V lookup: CDR1 SNHLY, CDR2 FYNNEI. The CDR3 has 20 amino acids. The V gene end was trimmed by 4 bases and the J gene end by 4 bases; junction bases not matched to a gene: 20. PCR primers comprised 60 Vbeta and 13 Jbeta primers. This table comes from immunoSEQ multiplex PCR, and its TCRdb copy is limited to in-frame clones, with some not included. The data contain about 110,000 clones, approximately 80% of them seen just once; the ten biggest clones take up around 0.9%. On this clone itself: The antigen is unknown.

The rearrangement uses TRBV2 and TRBJ2-2; 8 bases are shared with TRBD2. Sequenced input: PBMCs. This sequence was found in a woman aged 25 to 39 in good health and CMV-seronegative. The CDR3 sequence: CASSVLNRVKAGALTGELFF. The CDR3 coding sequence is TGTGCCAGCAGTGTTCTCAACAGGGTGAAAGCGGGGGCACTCACCGGGGAGCTGTTTTTT.